These T cell receptor beta chains were read from a single sample in a study of cytomegalovirus exposure and HLA in healthy donors. The method was immunoSEQ multiplex PCR; TCRdb's version includes in-frame clones alone and lacks a portion of them. This sample has 170,000 or so clones, with approximately 80% found just once. Material: PBMCs. The receptors derive from a boy between 5 and 17 years old in good health and CMV-seronegative. Both conserved end residues are part of each CDR3. The order of the fields is clone size, D gene, V gene, J gene, CDR3 DNA, CDR3 protein. The D gene is left open where the match is weak. For some rows the clone size is stated as once, few or many, or as a class when expanded; others skip it.

clone_size: few; d_call: TRBD2; v_call: TRBV10-3; j_call: TRBJ2-2; cdr3_nt: TGTGCCATATCGGGTAGCGGGAGTGGTGCCGGGGAGCTGTTTTTT; cdr3_aa: CAISGSGSGAGELFF
clone_size: NA; d_call: TRBD2; v_call: TRBV30; j_call: TRBJ2-1; cdr3_nt: TGTGCCTGGAGTGGCGGCGGGAGCTCCTACAATGAGCAGTTCTTC; cdr3_aa: CAWSGGGSSYNEQFF
clone_size: NA; d_call: TRBD2; v_call: TRBV30; j_call: TRBJ2-2; cdr3_nt: TGTGCCTGGAGTGTAGAGTCGCGGGAGTGGTTCACCGGGGAGCTGTTTTTT; cdr3_aa: CAWSVESREWFTGELFF
clone_size: once; d_call: NA; v_call: TRBV6-5; j_call: TRBJ2-7; cdr3_nt: TGTGCCAGCAGTTACACGAACGCAGGGGGGTACTACGAGCAGTACTTC; cdr3_aa: CASSYTNAGGYYEQYF
clone_size: NA; d_call: NA; v_call: TRBV30; j_call: TRBJ1-5; cdr3_nt: TGTGCCTGGAGTGTAGTAACAGCCAATCAGCCCCAGCATTTT; cdr3_aa: CAWSVVTANQPQHF
clone_size: NA; d_call: NA; v_call: TRBV9; j_call: TRBJ2-3; cdr3_nt: TGTGCCAGCAGCGTACTAGGGGGAGCCACAGATACGCAGTATTTT; cdr3_aa: CASSVLGGATDTQYF
clone_size: few; d_call: NA; v_call: TRBV5-1; j_call: TRBJ2-7; cdr3_nt: TGCGCCAGCAGTTCACAGGGAACTCTGTACGAGCAGTACTTC; cdr3_aa: CASSSQGTLYEQYF
clone_size: NA; d_call: TRBD2; v_call: TRBV4-3; j_call: TRBJ2-5; cdr3_nt: TGCGCCAGCAGCCAAACTCCGGGAGGAGGGACCCAGTACTTC; cdr3_aa: CASSQTPGGGTQYF
clone_size: few; d_call: NA; v_call: TRBV7-2; j_call: TRBJ1-1; cdr3_nt: TGTGCCAGCAGCCGGCGCGGGAACACTGAAGCTTTCTTT; cdr3_aa: CASSRRGNTEAFF
clone_size: NA; d_call: NA; v_call: TRBV19; j_call: TRBJ2-5; cdr3_nt: TGTGCCAGTAGTATATCCCAAGGGGGGGGGCAGCAAGAGACCCAGTACTTC; cdr3_aa: CASSISQGGGQQETQYF
clone_size: NA; d_call: TRBD1; v_call: TRBV7-2; j_call: TRBJ2-3; cdr3_nt: TGTGCCAGCAGCTTGACAGGGTCAGATACGCAGTATTTT; cdr3_aa: CASSLTGSDTQYF
clone_size: NA; d_call: TRBD1; v_call: TRBV7-7; j_call: TRBJ2-5; cdr3_nt: TGTGCTAGCAGCATCAATACAGGGGAACAAGAGACCCAGTACTTC; cdr3_aa: CASSINTGEQETQYF
clone_size: NA; d_call: NA; v_call: TRBV7-3; j_call: TRBJ1-1; cdr3_nt: TGTGCCAGCAGCTTAACGCGGGCGGCCGGGACAAGGAACACTGAAGCTTTCTTT; cdr3_aa: CASSLTRAAGTRNTEAFF